The 29 T cell receptor beta chains reported below all come from one sample, sequenced in a study of CD8 T cells in ankylosing spondylitis. General observations from the study: A motif in TCR beta, a set of several highly homologous variants, appeared characteristic of ankylosing spondylitis blood.

The antigens these receptors bind are not known. Each CDR3 protein gets one entry after TCRdb re-called the 5' RACE reads with MiXCR. The top ten hold 3% to 4.5% of the sample, which has 450,000 to 550,000 distinct CDR3 sequences, roughly 5.2% seen once. The specimen was blood, either unsorted or a sorted T cell fraction (not recorded which). These receptors were collected from a male donor with ankylosing spondylitis.

This clonotype was counted many times. The chain links TRBV20-1 to TRBJ2-7; D not resolved. The CDR3 runs to 12 residues. Germline V gene lookup returns CDR1 DFQATT and CDR2 SNEGSKA (reference sequence). The V gene lost 5 bases and the J gene lost 7 bases, with 15 bases spanning the gap. The DNA of the CDR3 is TGCAGTGCTCCAGAGGAAACGTCTGAGCAGTACTTC. It is translated as CSAPEETSEQYF.

This chain joins TRBV7-9 and TRBJ2-1, with TRBD1 as a possible D gene (6 bases). Looked up from germline, CDR1 is SEHNR and CDR2 is FQNEAQ (reference sequence). V was pared by 7 bases and J by 7 bases, with 20 bases between. CDR3 length: 15 residues. The CDR3 region is CASNRRGGTMNEQFF. CDR3 coding DNA: TGTGCCAGCAACCGGAGAGGGGGAACTATGAATGAGCAGTTCTTC.

In regard to this clonotype: A clone one base away is much larger, so this may be a read error. The V and J genes are TRBV24-1 and TRBJ2-5, with 7 bases lining up with TRBD1. CDR1 and CDR2 from the germline V gene are KGHDR and SFDVKD. This CDR3 has 14 amino acids. Written as DNA, the CDR3 is TGTGCCACCAGTGAGGCAGGGGGACAAGAGACCAAGTACTTC. Translation: CATSEAGGQETKYF.

DNA for the CDR3: TGTGCCATCCGGCGCGGACCCTACGAGCAGTACTTC. Protein sequence: CAIRRGPYEQYF. This chain uses TRBV10-3 with TRBJ2-7; D call uncertain. This CDR3 is built from 12 residues. Per the germline V gene, CDR1 is ENHRY and CDR2 is SYGVKD. V was shortened by 8 bases and J by 2 bases, with 10 bases between the two germline ends.

The table lists this clonotype with many counts. J is TRBJ2-1 and V is TRBV4-2, with 8 bases fitting TRBD2. The CDR3 totals 16 residues. CDR1 LGHNA and CDR2 YNFKEQ come from the germline V gene. J was trimmed by 9 bases and V by 4 bases; bases with no gene match: 14. The chain's CDR3 is CASSPKVLRGAGEQFF. The CDR3 coding sequence is TGTGCCAGCAGCCCCAAGGTTTTGCGGGGGGCAGGTGAGCAGTTCTTC.

This clonotype was recorded many times. The chain combines TRBV5-1 with TRBJ1-2; D gene uncertain. V gave up 4 bases and J gave up 0 bases, with 10 bases separating them. CDR3 size: 14 residues. Germline CDR1 is SGHRS and CDR2 is YFSETQ. The CDR3 coding sequence is TGCGCCAGCAGCCCACTCGGAGCTAACTATGGCTACACCTTC. As protein: CASSPLGANYGYTF.

This clonotype turned up a few times. The chain links TRBV20-1 to TRBJ2-7, with D possibly being TRBD2 (5 bases). Trimming stripped 2 bases from V and 2 bases from J, with 16 bases between. CDR1 DFQATT and CDR2 SNEGSKA come from the germline V gene (reference sequence). The CDR3 totals 15 residues. Here the CDR3 DNA reads TGCAGTGCTAGAAAGTACGAGGGCCTTCCCTACGAGCAGTACTTC. Residues: CSARKYEGLPYEQYF.

This chain links TRBV30 with TRBJ2-3; weak D call: TRBD1 (6 bases). The CDR3 contains 12 residues. V lost 2 bases and J lost 4, with 7 bases in between. Germline assignment: CDR1 GTSNPN and CDR2 SVGIG (reference sequence). The CDR3 bases are TGTGCCTGGAGTTCAGGGGCAGATACGCAGTATTTT. This gives the protein CAWSSGADTQYF.

This clonotype has ten or more counts. The chain joins TRBV5-1 to TRBJ2-7; 7 nucleotides line up with TRBD1. The CDR3 runs to 14 residues. Germline CDR1 and CDR2: SGHRS and YFSETQ. With 4 bases clipped from V and 1 base from J, the junction kept 5 bases outside the gene matches. The CDR3 loop is CASSNRGRSYEQYF. The CDR3 DNA reads as TGCGCCAGCAGCAACAGGGGAAGGTCCTACGAGCAGTACTTC. Full variable domain (remainder filled in from reference TRBV5-1 and TRBJ2-7): KAGVTQTPRYLIKTRGQQVTLSCSPISGHRSVSWYQQTPGQGLQFLFEYFSETQRNKGNFPGRFSGRQFSNSRSEMNVSTLELGDSALYLCASSNRGRSYEQYFGPGTRLTVT.

This clonotype has a count of ten or more. This chain links TRBV7-9 with TRBJ1-2; perhaps TRBD1 as D (6 bases). CDR1 and CDR2 from the germline V gene are SEHNR and FQNEAQ (reference sequence). This CDR3 has 15 residues. The germline V and J ends were trimmed by 5 bases and 0 bases, with 13 bases remaining between them. The CDR3 is CASSARTAPNYGYTF. CDR3 sequence (DNA): TGTGCCAGCAGCGCCAGGACAGCCCCTAACTATGGCTACACCTTC.

This clonotype was seen at least ten times. This sequence joins TRBV5-1 and TRBJ1-2, with no clear D. The germline V gene has CDR1 SGHRS and CDR2 YFSETQ. The CDR3 is made up of 13 amino acids. Trimming pared 2 bases from V and 5 bases from J, leaving 10 bases between. The CDR3 region is CASSLDGIYGYTF. CDR3 in DNA: TGCGCCAGCAGCTTAGACGGGATTTATGGCTACACCTTC.

This clonotype was recorded a few times. This chain links TRBV5-1 with TRBJ2-2, with TRBD2 matching 10 bases. Trimming took 0 bases from V and 5 from J; bases not matched to a gene: 10. This CDR3 spans 18 amino acids. CDR1 is SGHRS, CDR2 YFSETQ, per germline. CDR3 DNA sequence: TGCGCCAGCAGCTTGGAGACGGCTAGCGGGAGAAGGACCGGGGAGCTGTTTTTT. Translating it yields CASSLETASGRRTGELFF.

The sample holds many counts of this clonotype. The chain is built from TRBV20-1 and TRBJ2-7; 13 bases are shared with TRBD2. This CDR3 region has 18 residues. Per the germline V gene, CDR1 is DFQATT and CDR2 is SNEGSKA (reference sequence). V was clipped by 0 bases and J by 0 bases; unmatched bases: 8. The CDR3, as DNA: TGCAGTGCTAGAGACCCCCTACTAGCGGGAGGGCACTCCTACGAGCAGTACTTC. This sequence encodes CSARDPLLAGGHSYEQYF.

This clonotype appeared many times. The genes are TRBV7-9 and TRBJ2-1; no definite D call. Trimming shortened V by 5 bases and J by 10 bases, and 9 bases separated the two germline ends. Per the germline V gene, CDR1 is SEHNR and CDR2 is FQNEAQ (reference sequence). The length of the CDR3 is 11 residues. The CDR3 spells CASSDPWEQFF. CDR3 nucleotide sequence: TGTGCCAGCAGCGATCCGTGGGAGCAGTTCTTC.

This clonotype was seen ten or more times. The chain recombines TRBV20-1 with TRBJ1-5; D ambiguous. Deletions cut 3 bases from V and 5 bases from J, with 5 bases between. This CDR3 spans 11 amino acids. Germline V gene lookup returns CDR1 DFQATT and CDR2 SNEGSKA (reference sequence). CDR3 DNA: TGCAGTGCTAGTTTTCATCAGCCCCAGCATTTT. Its protein is CSASFHQPQHF.

This clonotype has only a few counts. The V and J genes are TRBV2 and TRBJ2-3, with 8 bases matching TRBD1. This CDR3 is built from 16 residues. Looked up from germline, CDR1 is SNHLY and CDR2 is FYNNEI. V lost 7 bases to trimming and J lost 6 bases; unmatched junction nucleotides: 15. CDR3 in amino acids: CASKRRTGMESDTQYF. CDR3 sequence (DNA): TGTGCCAGCAAAAGAAGGACAGGGATGGAGTCGGATACGCAGTATTTT. Drawing the rest from reference TRBV2 and TRBJ2-3, the complete variable domain is EPEVTQTPSHQVTQMGQEVILRCVPISNHLYFYWYRQILGQKVEFLVSFYNNEISEKSEIFDDQFSVERPDGSNFTLKIRSTKLEDSAMYFCASKRRTGMESDTQYFGPGTRLTVL.

This clonotype appeared many times. The chain has TRBV11-1 and TRBJ1-1; D is unresolved. The CDR3 consists of 12 residues. The V gene lost 5 bases and the J gene lost 8 bases, with 12 bases spanning the gap. Per germline, CDR1 SGHAT and CDR2 FQDESV (reference sequence). The CDR3, as DNA: TGTGCCAGCAGCCGTGGCGGAGTCGAAGCTTTCTTT. It yields the protein CASSRGGVEAFF.

This clonotype was found many times. The chain couples TRBV20-1 to TRBJ1-6; TRBD1 matches 9 bases. This CDR3 contains 12 residues. Trimming removed 6 bases from V and 10 bases from J; junction bases left unmatched: 4. Germline values: CDR1 DFQATT, CDR2 SNEGSKA (reference sequence). The CDR3, as DNA: TGCAGTGCGGAGGACAGGGGATCACCCCTCCACTTT. This encodes CSAEDRGSPLHF.

A note on this clonotype: A much larger clone differs by one base, so this may be a read error. The chain combines TRBV20-1 with TRBJ2-2; weak D call: TRBD2 (5 bases). V dropped 0 bases and J dropped 6 bases, with 11 bases sitting between them. This CDR3 spans 14 amino acids. From germline, CDR1 is DFQATT and CDR2 SNEGSKA (reference sequence). This CDR3 is CSARDAGSAGELFF. The CDR3 region has the DNA TGCAGTGCTAGAGATGCGGGCAGCGCCGGGGAGCTGTTTTTT.

This clonotype was seen a handful of times. This chain joins TRBV27 and TRBJ1-4; TRBD1 is a possible D gene (5 bases). The germline CDR1 and CDR2 sequences are MNHEY and SMNVEV (reference sequence). V was trimmed by 6 bases and J by 4 bases, leaving 12 bases between them. The CDR3 runs 14 residues. CDR3 bases: TGTGCCAGCAGCCGAGACAGATATAATGAAAAACTGTTTTTT. It translates to CASSRDRYNEKLFF.

This clonotype was detected many times. This chain uses TRBV7-9 with TRBJ2-2; D is undetermined. Germline-derived CDR1 and CDR2 are SEHNR and FQNEAQ (reference sequence). This CDR3 has 13 residues. V was clipped by 3 bases and J by 1 base, with 3 bases between them. The CDR3 region has the DNA TGTGCCAGCAGCTTCGAGAACACCGGGGAGCTGTTTTTT. Translating it yields CASSFENTGELFF.

This clonotype was detected ten times or more. The V gene is TRBV27, the J gene TRBJ1-4; D ambiguous. Germline V gene lookup returns CDR1 MNHEY and CDR2 SMNVEV (reference sequence). Between the trimmed V and J ends, which lost 8 bases and 4 bases, there was a span of 8 bases. The CDR3 totals 12 residues. CDR3 loop: CASSGLNEKLFF. CDR3 sequence (DNA): TGTGCCAGCTCAGGTCTTAATGAAAAACTGTTTTTT. Filled out from reference TRBV27 and TRBJ1-4, the complete variable domain reads EAQVTQNPRYLITVTGKKLTVTCSQNMNHEYMSWYRQDPGLGLRQIYYSMNVEVTDKGDVPEGYKVSRKEKRNFPLILESPSPNQTSLYFCASSGLNEKLFFGSGTQLSVL.

This clonotype was observed at least ten times. The genes are TRBV5-1 and TRBJ2-1; the match to TRBD2 covers 10 bases. The germline CDR1 and CDR2 sequences are SGHRS and YFSETQ. This CDR3 is 17 amino acids long. Losses at the gene ends were 2 bases for V and 3 bases for J; bases not matched to a gene: 8. The CDR3 DNA reads TGCGCCAGCAGCTTCCCCTCTAGCGGGAGTCTCTACAATGAGCAGTTCTTC. Residues: CASSFPSSGSLYNEQFF.

This clonotype has at least ten counts. The gene calls are TRBV5-5 and TRBJ1-6; D remains unclear. CDR1 and CDR2 from the germline V gene are SGHKS and YYEKEE (reference sequence). CDR3 size: 14 residues. Trimming pared 0 bases from V and 7 bases from J, leaving 8 bases between. This CDR3 reads CASSLDAANSPLHF. The CDR3 DNA sequence: TGTGCCAGCAGCTTGGACGCCGCAAATTCACCCCTCCACTTT.

In its sample, this clonotype was seen a few times. The rearrangement uses TRBV14 and TRBJ2-4; no firm D call. The germline gives CDR1 SGHDN, CDR2 FVKESK. The CDR3 totals 13 residues. V was shortened by 0 bases and J by 9 bases, with 9 bases between the two germline ends. The CDR3 protein is CASSQDFPSIQYF. DNA for the CDR3: TGTGCCAGCAGCCAAGATTTTCCCAGCATTCAGTACTTC.

This clonotype was recorded many times. The rearrangement joins TRBV7-3 to TRBJ1-2; 7 positions agree with TRBD1. Per the germline V gene, CDR1 is SGHTA and CDR2 is FQGTGA. The CDR3 is made up of 14 amino acids. The V segment lost 5 bases and the J segment 4 bases; nucleotides outside the gene matches: 7. CDR3 in amino acids: CASSAAGQIYGYTF. DNA of the CDR3: TGTGCCAGCAGCGCCGCGGGACAGATCTATGGCTACACCTTC.

This clonotype was seen many times. CDR3 sequence reads: CASSELSGRLGTQYF. The CDR3 DNA follows: TGCGCCAGCAGTGAGCTGAGCGGGAGATTGGGGACCCAGTACTTC. The chain recombines TRBV10-2 with TRBJ2-5, with TRBD2 matching over 8 bases. CDR3 size: 15 residues. Germline CDR1 reads WSHSY; CDR2 reads SAAADI. The J segment lost 7 bases and the V segment lost 2 bases, leaving 9 bases of the junction unmatched.

This clonotype was seen repeatedly, ten times or more. The genes are TRBV21-1 and TRBJ2-7; the table's D call TRBD2 went unverified against the DNA. TRBV21-1 constitutes a pseudogene. CDR3 length equals 15 residues. DNA of the CDR3: TGTGCCAGCAGCAAAATTACGGGACTTCATGGCGAGCAGTACTTC. Amino acids: CASSKITGLHGEQYF.

This clonotype was recorded at least ten times. V and J are TRBV20-1 and TRBJ2-1, with TRBD1 identical over 7 bases. Germline values: CDR1 DFQATT, CDR2 SNEGSKA (reference sequence). The trim removed 6 bases at V and 0 bases at J, leaving 11 bases unmatched. CDR3 length: 16 amino acids. Here the CDR3 DNA reads TGCAGTGCCAAGGAATACAGGGGAAGCTCCTACAATGAGCAGTTCTTC. It codes for CSAKEYRGSSYNEQFF.